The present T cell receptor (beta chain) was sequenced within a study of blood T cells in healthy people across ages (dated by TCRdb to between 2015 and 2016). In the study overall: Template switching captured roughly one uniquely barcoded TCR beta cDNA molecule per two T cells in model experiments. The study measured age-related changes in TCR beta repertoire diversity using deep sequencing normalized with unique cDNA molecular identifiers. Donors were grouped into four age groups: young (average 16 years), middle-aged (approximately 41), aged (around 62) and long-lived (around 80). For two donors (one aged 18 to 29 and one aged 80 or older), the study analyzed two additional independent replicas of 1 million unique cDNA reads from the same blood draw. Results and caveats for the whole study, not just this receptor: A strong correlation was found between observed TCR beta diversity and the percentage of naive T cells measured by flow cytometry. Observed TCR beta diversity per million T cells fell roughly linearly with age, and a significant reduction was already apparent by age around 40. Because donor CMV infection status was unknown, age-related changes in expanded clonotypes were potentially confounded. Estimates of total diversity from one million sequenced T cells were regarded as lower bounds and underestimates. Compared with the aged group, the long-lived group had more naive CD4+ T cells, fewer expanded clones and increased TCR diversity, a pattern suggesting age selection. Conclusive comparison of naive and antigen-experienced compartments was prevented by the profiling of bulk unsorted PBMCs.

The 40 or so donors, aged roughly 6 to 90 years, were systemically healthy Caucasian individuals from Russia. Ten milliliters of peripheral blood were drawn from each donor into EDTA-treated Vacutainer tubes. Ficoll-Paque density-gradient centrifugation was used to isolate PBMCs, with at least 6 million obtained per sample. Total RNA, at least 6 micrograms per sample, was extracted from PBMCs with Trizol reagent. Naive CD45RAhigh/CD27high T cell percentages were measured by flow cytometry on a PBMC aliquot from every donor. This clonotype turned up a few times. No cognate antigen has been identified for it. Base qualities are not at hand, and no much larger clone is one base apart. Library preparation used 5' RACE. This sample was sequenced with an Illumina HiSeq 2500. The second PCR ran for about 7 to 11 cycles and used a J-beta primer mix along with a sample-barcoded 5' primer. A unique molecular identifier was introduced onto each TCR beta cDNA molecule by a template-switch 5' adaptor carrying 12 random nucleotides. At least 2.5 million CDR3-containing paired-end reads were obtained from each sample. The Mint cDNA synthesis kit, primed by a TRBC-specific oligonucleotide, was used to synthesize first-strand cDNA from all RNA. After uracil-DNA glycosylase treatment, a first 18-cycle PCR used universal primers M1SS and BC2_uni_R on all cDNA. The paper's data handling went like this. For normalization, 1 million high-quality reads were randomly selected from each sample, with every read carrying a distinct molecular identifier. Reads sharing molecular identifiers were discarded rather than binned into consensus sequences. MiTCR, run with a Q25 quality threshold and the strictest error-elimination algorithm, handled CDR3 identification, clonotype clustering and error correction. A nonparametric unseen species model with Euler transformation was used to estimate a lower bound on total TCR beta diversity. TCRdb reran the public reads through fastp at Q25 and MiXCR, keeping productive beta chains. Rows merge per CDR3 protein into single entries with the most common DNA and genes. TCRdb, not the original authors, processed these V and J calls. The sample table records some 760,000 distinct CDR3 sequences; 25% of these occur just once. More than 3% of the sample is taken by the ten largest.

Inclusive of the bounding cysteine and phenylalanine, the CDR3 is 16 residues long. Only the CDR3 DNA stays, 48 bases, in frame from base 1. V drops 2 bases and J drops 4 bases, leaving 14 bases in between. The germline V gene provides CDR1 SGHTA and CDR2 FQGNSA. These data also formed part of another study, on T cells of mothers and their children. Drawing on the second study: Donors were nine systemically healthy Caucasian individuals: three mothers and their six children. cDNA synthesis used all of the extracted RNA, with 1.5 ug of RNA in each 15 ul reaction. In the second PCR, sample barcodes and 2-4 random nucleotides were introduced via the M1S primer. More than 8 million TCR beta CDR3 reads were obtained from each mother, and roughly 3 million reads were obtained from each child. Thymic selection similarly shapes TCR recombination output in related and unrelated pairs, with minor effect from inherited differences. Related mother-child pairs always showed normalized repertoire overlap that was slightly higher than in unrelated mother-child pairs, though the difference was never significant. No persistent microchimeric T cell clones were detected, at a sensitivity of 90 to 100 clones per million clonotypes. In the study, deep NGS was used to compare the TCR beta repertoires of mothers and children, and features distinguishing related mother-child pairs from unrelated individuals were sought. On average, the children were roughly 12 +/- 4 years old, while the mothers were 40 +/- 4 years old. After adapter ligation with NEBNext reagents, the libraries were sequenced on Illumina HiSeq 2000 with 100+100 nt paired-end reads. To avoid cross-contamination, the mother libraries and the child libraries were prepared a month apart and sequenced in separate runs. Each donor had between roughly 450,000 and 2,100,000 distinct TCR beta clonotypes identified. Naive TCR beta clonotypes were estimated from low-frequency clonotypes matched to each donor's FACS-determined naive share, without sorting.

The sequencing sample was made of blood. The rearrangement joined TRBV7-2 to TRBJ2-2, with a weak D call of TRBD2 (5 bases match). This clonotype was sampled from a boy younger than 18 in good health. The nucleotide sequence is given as TGTGCCAGCAGCTTATCGAGCGGCAGAGTCACCGGGGAGCTGTTTTTT. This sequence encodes CASSLSSGRVTGELFF.